This T cell receptor beta chain was obtained from a study of blood T cell repertoires in COVID-19. J lost 2 bases, V lost 4 bases, and 3 bases had no gene match. Per germline, CDR1 SGHRS and CDR2 YFSETQ. The CDR3 totals 14 residues. Clones were read by immunoSEQ multiplex PCR, and TCRdb kept only the in-frame ones, dropping some. The sample yields about 370,000 clones, 75% to 90% seen once. The sequence came from a man between 18 and 35 years old who had recovered from COVID-19. The chain is built from TRBV5-1 and TRBJ2-5; TRBD1 matches at 9 bases. Material: PBMCs or T cells enriched from blood (not recorded which). The CDR3 DNA follows: TGCGCCAGCAGCCACGGACAGGGGCAAGAGACCCAGTACTTC. Protein product: CASSHGQGQETQYF.